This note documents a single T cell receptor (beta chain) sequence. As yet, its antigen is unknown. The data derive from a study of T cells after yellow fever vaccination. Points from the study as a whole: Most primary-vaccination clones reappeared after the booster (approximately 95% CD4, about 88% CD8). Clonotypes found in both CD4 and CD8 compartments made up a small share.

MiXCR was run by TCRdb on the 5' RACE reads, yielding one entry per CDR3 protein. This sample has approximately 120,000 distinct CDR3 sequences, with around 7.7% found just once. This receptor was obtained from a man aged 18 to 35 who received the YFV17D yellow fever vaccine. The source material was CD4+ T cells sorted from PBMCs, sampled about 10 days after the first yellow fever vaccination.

The CDR3 here is CASSRGIGITDTQYF. The CDR3 bases are TGTGCCAGCAGTAGAGGGATTGGAATCACAGATACGCAGTATTTT. The chain joins TRBV14 to TRBJ2-3, with D perhaps TRBD2 (5 bases). V lost 6 bases and J lost 2, with 15 bases in between. The germline CDR1 and CDR2 sequences are SGHDN and FVKESK. The CDR3 extends over 15 amino acids.